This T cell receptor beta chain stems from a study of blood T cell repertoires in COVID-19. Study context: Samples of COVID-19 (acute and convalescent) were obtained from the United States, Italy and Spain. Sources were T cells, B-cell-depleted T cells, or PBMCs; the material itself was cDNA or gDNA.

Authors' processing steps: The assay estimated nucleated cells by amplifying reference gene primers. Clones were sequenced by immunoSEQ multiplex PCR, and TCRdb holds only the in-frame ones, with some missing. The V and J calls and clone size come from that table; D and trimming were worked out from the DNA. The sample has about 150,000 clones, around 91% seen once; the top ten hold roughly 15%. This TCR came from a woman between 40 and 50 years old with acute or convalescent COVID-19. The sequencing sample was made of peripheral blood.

DNA of the CDR3: TGCAGCGTCGCACAGGCGAGTAATGAAAAACTGTTTTTT. This gives the protein CSVAQASNEKLFF. The gene calls are TRBV29-1 and TRBJ1-4; D perhaps matches TRBD1 (5 bases). Trimming shortened V by 6 bases and J by 4 bases, and 12 bases separated the two germline ends. This CDR3 spans 13 amino acids. Germline values: CDR1 SQVTM, CDR2 ANQGSEA. Full variable domain (outside the CDR3, taken from reference TRBV29-1 and TRBJ1-4): SAVISQKPSRDICQRGTSLTIQCQVDSQVTMMFWYRQQPGQSLTLIATANQGSEATYESGFVIDKFPISRPNLTFSTLTVSNMSPEDSSIYLCSVAQASNEKLFFGSGTQLSVL.